One sample yielded the 31 T cell receptor beta chains listed below, sequenced in a study of T-cell memory formation after mild COVID-19. TCRdb reprocessed the 5' RACE reads via MiXCR and lists one record per CDR3 protein. The sample consists of around 190,000 distinct CDR3 sequences, approximately 18% of them appearing once. Source material: PBMCs or a T cell subset sorted from them (not recorded which). The receptor set was obtained from a man aged 18 to 29 who had mild COVID-19 (a few samples of this study predate the infection). Cell type and time point are not known.

This clonotype appeared a few times. The chain uses TRBV28 and TRBJ1-2, with D maybe TRBD1 (5 bases). Trimming cost V 6 bases and J 4 bases, with 18 bases left between them. The CDR3 has 15 residues. The germline V gene has CDR1 MDHEN and CDR2 SYDVKM. CDR3 bases: TGTGCCAGCAGCTCCCTGGGGGAAGAGGTCTATGGCTACACCTTC. This encodes CASSSLGEEVYGYTF.

This clonotype was picked up many times. This rearrangement joins TRBV7-9 to TRBJ1-1, with D uncertain. The V gene lost 1 base and the J gene lost 4 bases, with 16 bases spanning the gap. Germline V gene data show CDR1 as SEHNR and CDR2 as FQNEAQ (reference sequence). CDR3 length: 16 amino acids. CDR3 sequence: CASSLEGWYGGTEAFF. The CDR3 DNA sequence: TGTGCCAGCAGCTTAGAAGGGTGGTACGGCGGCACTGAAGCTTTCTTT.

This clonotype was detected once. The V call is TRBV5-5, the J call TRBJ2-5, with unresolved D. V lost 5 bases, J lost 5 bases, and 13 bases lay in between. Per the germline V gene, CDR1 is SGHKS and CDR2 is YYEKEE (reference sequence). The CDR3 totals 13 residues. CDR3 residues: CASSYPRRETQYF. In DNA, the CDR3 is TGTGCCAGCAGTTACCCTCGGCGGGAGACCCAGTACTTC.

This clonotype was picked up a small number of times. V gene TRBV6-5 combines with J gene TRBJ2-5; 7 positions match TRBD1. CDR1 is MNHEY, CDR2 SVGAGI, per germline. This CDR3 spans 15 amino acids. Unmatched junction bases numbered 8, after V lost 0 bases and J lost 7 bases. The CDR3 coding sequence is TGTGCCAGCAGTTACTCTACGACAGGGTGGGGGACCCAGTACTTC. Its protein is CASSYSTTGWGTQYF.

This clonotype was observed a handful of times. A much larger clone sits a single nucleotide away, making a read error possible. The chain combines TRBV6-5 with TRBJ2-1; 11 positions match TRBD2. Germline CDR1 reads MNHEY; CDR2 reads SVGAGI. This CDR3 has 14 amino acids. Unmatched junction bases numbered 4, after V lost 6 bases and J lost 6 bases. The CDR3 spells CASRLGLAVNEQFF. The CDR3 nucleotides read TGTGCCAGCAGACTGGGACTAGCGGTCAATGAGCAGTTCTTC.

The CDR3 region is CASSAGVPNYGYTF. CDR3 in DNA: TGCGCCAGCAGCGCTGGGGTCCCCAACTATGGCTACACCTTC. The chain recombines TRBV5-1 with TRBJ1-2; no reliable D call. The germline gives CDR1 SGHRS, CDR2 YFSETQ. Trimming took off 4 bases at V and 2 bases at J, with 12 bases between the two ends. The CDR3 covers 14 residues.

This clonotype is termed medium-sized. The chain employs TRBV12-3 or TRBV12-4 and TRBJ2-7; 7 nucleotides line up with TRBD1. V lost 6 bases and J lost 3; bases outside the gene matches: 17. The CDR3 has 17 residues. CDR3 in amino acids: CASRPNRQGVGDYEQYF. The CDR3 DNA follows: TGTGCCAGCAGGCCTAACCGACAGGGTGTAGGGGACTACGAGCAGTACTTC.

This rearrangement joins TRBV28 to TRBJ1-5; D uncertain. Between the trimmed V and J ends, which lost 8 bases and 1 base, there was a span of 9 bases. Germline V gene data show CDR1 as MDHEN and CDR2 as SYDVKM. There are 13 residues in the CDR3. The CDR3 reads CASSHRSNQPQHF. CDR3 bases: TGTGCCAGCTCCCACCGAAGCAATCAGCCCCAGCATTTT.

The chain employs TRBV3-1 and TRBJ1-6; D unresolved. The CDR3 runs to 12 residues. Trimming removed 2 bases from V and 9 bases from J, with 5 bases in between. Germline values: CDR1 LGHDT, CDR2 YNNKEL (reference sequence). CDR3 loop: CASSQWASPLHF. The DNA of the CDR3 is TGTGCCAGCAGCCAATGGGCTTCACCCCTCCACTTT.

In this sample, this clonotype turned up a few times. The chain combines TRBV6-2 or TRBV6-3 with TRBJ1-5; TRBD1 might be the D (6 bases). The CDR3 is 16 residues long. V was cut by 4 bases and J by 1 base, with 14 bases left in between. Germline loops: CDR1 MNHEY, CDR2 SVGEGT. In nucleotides, the CDR3 is TGTGCCAGCAGTTTCGCCAGGGGAATAAGCAATCAGCCCCAGCATTTT. It translates to CASSFARGISNQPQHF.

The chain is built from TRBV3-1 and TRBJ2-3; 7 positions agree with TRBD2. The CDR3 contains 15 residues. Germline-derived CDR1 and CDR2 are LGHDT and YNNKEL (reference sequence). J was trimmed by 1 base and V by 1 base; bases with no gene match: 2. DNA for the CDR3: TGTGCCAGCAGCCAAGGAACTAGCGGCACAGATACGCAGTATTTT. This gives the protein CASSQGTSGTDTQYF.

The chain is built from TRBV12-3 or TRBV12-4 and TRBJ1-2, with 12 bases matching TRBD1. CDR3 length: 13 residues. V shed 8 bases, J shed 8 bases, and the junction held 6 bases outside the gene matches. DNA of the CDR3: TGTGCCAGCGAGGGACAGGGGGCGACGGGCTACACCTTC. This gives the protein CASEGQGATGYTF.

Only a few counts were recorded for this clonotype. V and J are TRBV7-2 and TRBJ1-4; 8 bases are shared with TRBD1. Trimming took 1 base from V and 7 from J; bases not matched to a gene: 2. The CDR3 is 14 amino acids. CDR1 is SGHTA and CDR2 is FQGNSA in the germline V gene. The CDR3 protein is CASSLGRGPEKLFF. In DNA form, the CDR3 reads TGTGCCAGCAGCTTAGGCAGGGGGCCTGAAAAACTGTTTTTT.

Points on this clonotype: Without the conserved terminal phenylalanine or tryptophan, this CDR3 likely stems from a read error. This rearrangement joins TRBV7-2 to TRBJ2-1; a weak D match, TRBD2 (6 bases). V gave up 5 bases and J gave up 8 bases, with 19 bases separating them. The CDR3 spans 15 residues. The germline gives CDR1 SGHTA, CDR2 FQGNSA. The CDR3 reads CASSRSLAGRDEQFL. The CDR3 DNA reads TGTGCCAGCAGCCGTTCGTTGGCGGGAAGAGATGAGCAGTTCCTC.

The chain couples TRBV7-3 to TRBJ1-2; 9 nucleotides align to TRBD1. CDR3 length equals 18 residues. Germline V gene data show CDR1 as SGHTA and CDR2 as FQGTGA. The V gene end was trimmed by 3 bases and the J gene end by 0 bases; junction bases not matched to a gene: 11. The CDR3 nucleotides are TGTGCCAGCAGCTTCGTCCCGGGACAGGGAAAACCTAACTATGGCTACACCTTC. It yields the protein CASSFVPGQGKPNYGYTF. Drawing the rest from reference TRBV7-3 and TRBJ1-2, the complete variable domain is GAGVSQTPSNKVTEKGKYVELRCDPISGHTALYWYRQSLGQGPEFLIYFQGTGAADDSGLPNDRFFAVRPEGSVSTLKIQRTERGDSAVYLCASSFVPGQGKPNYGYTFGSGTRLTVV.

In its sample, this clonotype was seen many times. V and J are TRBV12-3 or TRBV12-4 and TRBJ1-4, with 9 positions matching TRBD1. This CDR3 spans 13 amino acids. V shed 6 bases, J shed 8 bases, and the junction held 4 bases outside the gene matches. CDR3 bases: TGTGCCAGCAGCCCGGGACAGGGCGAAAAACTGTTTTTT. Translating it yields CASSPGQGEKLFF.

This clonotype has more than one count but fewer than ten. The rearrangement links TRBV12-3 or TRBV12-4 to TRBJ1-2, with TRBD1 matching 7 bases. Losses at the gene ends were 5 bases for V and 8 bases for J; bases not matched to a gene: 2. The CDR3 consists of 11 residues. The CDR3 sequence: CASSIRGGYTF. The DNA of the CDR3 is TGTGCCAGCAGTATCAGGGGGGGCTACACCTTC.

This clonotype was observed a handful of times. The V gene is TRBV9, the J gene TRBJ2-3, with D perhaps matching TRBD2 (6 bases). CDR1 and CDR2 from the germline V gene are SGDLS and YYNGEE. V was cut by 3 bases and J by 6 bases, with 8 bases left in between. The CDR3 runs 12 residues. CDR3 DNA: TGTGCCAGCAGCGCCCGGGGGGATACGCAGTATTTT. It yields the protein CASSARGDTQYF. Supplemented by reference TRBV9 and TRBJ2-3, the full variable domain reads DSGVTQTPKHLITATGQRVTLRCSPRSGDLSVYWYQQSLDQGLQFLIQYYNGEERAKGNILERFSAQQFPDLHSELNLSSLELGDSALYFCASSARGDTQYFGPGTRLTVL.

The chain couples TRBV7-2 to TRBJ2-1; D may match TRBD1 or TRBD2 (6 bases each). The CDR3 is 15 amino acids. With 5 bases removed from V and 8 bases from J, the gap between germline ends came to 19 bases. Germline V gene lookup returns CDR1 SGHTA and CDR2 FQGNSA. In DNA, the CDR3 is TGTGCCAGCAGCCACAAAGGGGGGCCTTATGATGAGCAGTTCTTC. It specifies CASSHKGGPYDEQFF.

V is TRBV12-3 or TRBV12-4 and J is TRBJ1-1; D might be TRBD1 (5 bases). CDR3 length: 12 amino acids. The V gene lost 1 base and the J gene lost 10 bases, with 10 bases spanning the gap. As DNA, the CDR3 is TGTGCCAGCAGTTTAGAGGCAGGGCCAGCTTTCTTT. It is translated as CASSLEAGPAFF.

This chain joins TRBV18 and TRBJ1-5, with D possibly TRBD1 on 5 matching bases. CDR3 length: 15 residues. Germline loops: CDR1 KGHSH, CDR2 LQKENI. With 8 bases removed from V and 1 base from J, the gap between germline ends came to 15 bases. CDR3 DNA sequence: TGTGCCAGCGGACGGGGCGGATACAGCAATCAGCCCCAGCATTTT. Translating it yields CASGRGGYSNQPQHF.

The chain employs TRBV7-9 and TRBJ1-4; D gene uncertain. The CDR3 runs 12 residues. The germline V gene has CDR1 SEHNR and CDR2 FQNEAQ (reference sequence). Trimming took 1 base from V and 14 from J, leaving 11 bases between them. CDR3 residues: CASSLGQTSLFF. The CDR3 DNA sequence: TGTGCCAGCAGCTTAGGCCAAACGAGTCTGTTTTTT.

In its sample, this clonotype was seen a few times. This sequence joins TRBV5-6 and TRBJ2-5; TRBD2 agrees at 10 bases. The V gene's germline CDR1 is SGHDT and CDR2 YYEEEE. The CDR3 spans 14 residues. V was pared by 1 base and J by 7 bases, with 4 bases of the junction left unmatched. CDR3 nucleotide sequence: TGTGCCAGCAGCTTGTTAGCGGGGGGAGGGACCCAGTACTTC. As protein: CASSLLAGGGTQYF.

The chain carries TRBV27 and TRBJ1-2; 12 nucleotides agree with TRBD1. This CDR3 comprises 15 residues. Looked up from germline, CDR1 is MNHEY and CDR2 is SMNVEV (reference sequence). V shed 3 bases, J shed 7 bases, and the junction held 6 bases outside the gene matches. CDR3 DNA sequence: TGTGCCAGCAGTTTGTGGGACAGGGGGCAGGGTGGCTACACCTTC. This encodes CASSLWDRGQGGYTF.

In its sample, this clonotype was seen a few times. The chain recombines TRBV5-1 with TRBJ2-7; 9 positions match TRBD2. The CDR3 is 14 amino acids. CDR1 and CDR2 from the germline V gene are SGHRS and YFSETQ. V was clipped by 0 bases and J by 7 bases; unmatched bases: 5. CDR3 amino acids: CASSLGPSGREQYF. The DNA of the CDR3 is TGCGCCAGCAGCTTGGGACCCAGCGGGAGGGAGCAGTACTTC.

This clonotype was detected ten times or more. The J gene is TRBJ1-2, the V gene TRBV6-5; 7 bases align to TRBD1. Trimming at V came to 2 bases and at J to 7 bases, leaving 7 bases not matched to a gene. This CDR3 contains 14 residues. CDR1 is MNHEY and CDR2 is SVGAGI in the germline V gene. The CDR3 loop reads CASSYRRTGGGYTF. The CDR3 DNA is TGTGCCAGCAGTTACCGGAGGACAGGCGGTGGCTACACCTTC.

This rearrangement joins TRBV6-1 to TRBJ1-2; D remains unclear. Between the trimmed V and J ends, which lost 0 bases and 7 bases, there was a span of 6 bases. Germline loops: CDR1 MNHNS, CDR2 SASEGT. The CDR3 loop spans 12 amino acids. The CDR3 here is CASSEAYSGYTF. Written as DNA, the CDR3 is TGTGCCAGCAGTGAAGCGTACTCTGGCTACACCTTC.

This clonotype appeared a few times. V and J are TRBV4-1 and TRBJ2-3, with 11 bases aligning to TRBD2. There are 16 residues in the CDR3. From germline, CDR1 is MGHRA and CDR2 YSYEKL. V was clipped by 1 base and J by 2 bases; unmatched bases: 2. CDR3 residues: CASSQGLAGPTDTQYF. The CDR3 DNA reads TGCGCCAGCAGCCAAGGACTAGCGGGGCCCACAGATACGCAGTATTTT.

This clonotype was counted between two and nine times. This sequence joins TRBV2 and TRBJ2-5; unclear D gene. V was shortened by 11 bases and J by 5 bases, with 12 bases between the two germline ends. CDR1 is SNHLY and CDR2 is FYNNEI in the germline V gene. CDR3 length equals 11 residues. CDR3 protein: CAGSERETQYF. The CDR3 nucleotides are TGTGCCGGAAGTGAGAGGGAGACCCAGTACTTC.

This clonotype was seen at least ten times. The J gene is TRBJ1-1, the V gene TRBV28; tentative D call: TRBD1 (5 bases). Germline assignment: CDR1 MDHEN and CDR2 SYDVKM. V was pared by 7 bases and J by 4 bases, with 13 bases between. This CDR3 is built from 13 residues. Here the CDR3 reads CASTLYGTTEAFF. The DNA for the CDR3 is TGTGCCAGCACCCTATATGGGACCACTGAAGCTTTCTTT.

This clonotype was counted between two and nine times. The V and J genes are TRBV27 and TRBJ2-1; D remains unclear. V was cut by 6 bases and J by 15 bases, with 15 bases left in between. Germline CDR1 and CDR2: MNHEY and SMNVEV (reference sequence). The CDR3 is 11 amino acids. The CDR3 protein is CASRLGRGWFF. As DNA, the CDR3 is TGTGCCAGCAGGTTGGGCCGAGGTTGGTTCTTC.